This TCR beta chain was documented in a study of blood T cells in healthy people across ages. The CDR3 runs 15 residues. V shed 5 bases and J 3 bases; nucleotides not matched to a gene: 5. Then a second PCR, running about 6 to 11 cycles, was carried out with a sample-barcoded 5' primer and a J-beta primer mix. TCRdb re-derived calls from the 5' RACE reads in MiXCR, one entry per CDR3 protein. Among about a million distinct CDR3 sequences listed, roughly 43% were seen once. The amount of total RNA extracted per sample was at least 5 micrograms. The TCR was taken from a man aged 30 to 39 in good health. The source material was blood. The chain is built from TRBV12-3 or TRBV12-4 and TRBJ2-2; 8 nucleotides agree with TRBD1. In DNA form, the CDR3 reads TGTGCCAGCAGTCGCGACAGGGGAGACACCGGGGAGCTGTTTTTT. Translated: CASSRDRGDTGELFF.